This T cell receptor beta chain was observed in a study of cytomegalovirus exposure and HLA in healthy donors. V lost 3 bases, J lost 4 bases, and 12 bases lay in between. The CDR3 runs 13 residues. CDR1 and CDR2 (germline): GTSNPN, SVGIG (reference sequence). PCR employed 60 Vbeta and 13 Jbeta primers. Some clones are missing from TCRdb's copy, which holds only in-frame ones; the method was immunoSEQ multiplex PCR. The sample lists around 140,000 clones; approximately 80% were seen once. Sequenced material: PBMCs. V usage is TRBV30 and J usage is TRBJ1-1; D is possibly TRBD1 (5 bases). This receptor was taken from a male donor in good health and CMV-seronegative. The CDR3 reads CAWRGGAATEAFF. CDR3 nucleotides: TGTGCCTGGAGGGGCGGGGCTGCCACTGAAGCTTTCTTT. Complete variable domain (other parts from reference TRBV30 and TRBJ1-1): SQTIHQWPATLVQPVGSPLSLECTVEGTSNPNLYWYRQAAGRGLQLLFYSVGIGQISSEVPQNLSASRPQDRQFILSSKKLLLSDSGFYLCAWRGGAATEAFFGQGTRLTVV.